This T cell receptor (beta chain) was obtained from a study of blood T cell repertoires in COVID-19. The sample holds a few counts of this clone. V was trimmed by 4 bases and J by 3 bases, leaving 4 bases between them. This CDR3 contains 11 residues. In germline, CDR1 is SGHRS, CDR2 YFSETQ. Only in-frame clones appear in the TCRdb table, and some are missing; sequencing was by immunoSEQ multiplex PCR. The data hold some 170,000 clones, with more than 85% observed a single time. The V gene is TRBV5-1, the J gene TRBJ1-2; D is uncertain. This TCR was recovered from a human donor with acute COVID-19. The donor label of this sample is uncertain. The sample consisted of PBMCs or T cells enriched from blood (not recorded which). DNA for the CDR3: TGCGCCAGCAGCACAGACTATGGCTACACCTTC. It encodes CASSTDYGYTF.